This T cell receptor (beta chain) is drawn from a study of blood T cells in healthy people across ages. PCR was performed a second time for 7 to 11 cycles using a sample-barcoded 5' primer and a J-beta primer mix. Each TCR beta cDNA got a 12-nucleotide random molecular identifier. TCRdb redid the calling of the 5' RACE reads with MiXCR, one entry per CDR3 protein. The data hold about a million distinct CDR3 sequences, with roughly 47% observed a single time. On this clonotype itself: No antigen is known for it.

Study results and limitations: Versus aged donors, long-lived donors had higher diversity and more naive CD4+ cells.

Trimming removed 0 bases from V and 8 bases from J; junction bases left unmatched: 9. This CDR3 has 15 amino acids. CDR1 and CDR2 (germline): SEHNR, FQNEAQ (reference sequence). Sequences were obtained from blood. The gene calls are TRBV7-9 and TRBJ1-2, with 7 positions matching TRBD1. The receptor comes from a woman in her sixties or seventies in good health. DNA of the CDR3: TGTGCCAGCAGCTTAGCAGAGGGGGCTATGGGAGGCTACACCTTC. It yields the protein CASSLAEGAMGGYTF.